Below, 18 T cell receptor beta chains from the same sample are listed, as sequenced in a study of blood T cell repertoires in COVID-19. Assay used: immunoSEQ multiplex PCR; TCRdb lists only in-frame clones, some missing. In the table there are 50,000 to 65,000 clones, 72% of which are singletons. The sequencing input was peripheral blood. The origin of the receptors is a woman between 70 and 85 years old with COVID-19, enrolled during active disease.

The chain couples TRBV10-3 to TRBJ2-7; no definite D call. The germline V and J ends were trimmed by 6 bases and 6 bases, with 18 bases remaining between them. The CDR3 runs 14 residues. Germline V lookup: CDR1 ENHRY, CDR2 SYGVKD. CDR3 nucleotides: TGTGCCATCAGCGATACGGCCAGAAGGAGCGAGCAGTACGTC. Its translation is CAISDTARRSEQYV.

V is TRBV27 and J is TRBJ1-2, with 8 bases identical to TRBD1. The CDR3 contains 15 residues. Germline assignment: CDR1 MNHEY and CDR2 SMNVEV (reference sequence). The trim removed 0 bases at V and 8 bases at J, leaving 8 bases unmatched. Here the CDR3 reads CASSLSPQGALGYTF. The CDR3 region has the DNA TGTGCCAGCAGTTTATCGCCTCAGGGGGCGCTAGGCTACACCTTC.

The chain couples TRBV11-3 to TRBJ2-2, with 10 bases aligning to TRBD2. With V trimmed by 5 bases and J by 4 bases, 7 bases remained unmatched. This CDR3 has 16 amino acids. Per germline, CDR1 SGHNT and CDR2 YENEEA. CDR3 loop: CASSLLAGAPTGELFF. The CDR3 DNA is TGTGCCAGCAGCCTCCTAGCGGGAGCCCCCACCGGGGAGCTGTTTTTT.

This rearrangement joins TRBV10-3 to TRBJ2-7; D remains unclear. V was trimmed by 2 bases and J by 2 bases, leaving 4 bases between them. CDR1 is ENHRY and CDR2 is SYGVKD in the germline V gene. This CDR3 is built from 12 residues. In nucleotides, the CDR3 is TGTGCCATCAGTGAGCCTCCCTACGAGCAGTACTTC. This translates into CAISEPPYEQYF.

The J gene is TRBJ1-4, the V gene TRBV2; D might be TRBD1 (6 bases). The V and J ends lost 10 bases and 8 bases respectively, with 20 bases between them. Germline lookup yields CDR1 SNHLY and CDR2 FYNNEI. CDR3 length equals 14 residues. The CDR3 DNA is TGTGCCACCCTTCTGGGGGGGGCAGAGGAAAAACTGTTTTTT. Amino acid sequence: CATLLGGAEEKLFF.

The genes are TRBV18 and TRBJ2-7; no firm D call. Germline-derived CDR1 and CDR2 are KGHSH and LQKENI. This CDR3 spans 11 amino acids. Trimming took 3 bases from V and 5 from J, leaving 5 bases between them. The CDR3 DNA is TGTGCCAGCTCACCGCGCGACGAGCAGTACTTC. As protein: CASSPRDEQYF.

The V and J genes are TRBV7-8 and TRBJ1-1; D remains ambiguous. Trimming shortened V by 1 base and J by 9 bases, and 12 bases separated the two germline ends. Germline CDR1 and CDR2: SGHVS and FQNEAQ. This CDR3 has 13 amino acids. This chain's CDR3 is CASSLGRWAQAFF. The CDR3 coding sequence is TGTGCCAGCAGCTTAGGCAGGTGGGCGCAAGCTTTCTTT.

The chain employs TRBV24-1 and TRBJ1-5; D gene uncertain. CDR3 length: 13 amino acids. Trimming removed 3 bases at V and 7 bases at J, with 9 bases between. CDR1 and CDR2 (germline): KGHDR, SFDVKD. This CDR3 reads CATSDPPGQPQHF. CDR3 nucleotide sequence: TGTGCCACCAGTGATCCCCCTGGCCAGCCCCAGCATTTT.

The chain links TRBV29-1 to TRBJ1-5; 9 bases are shared with TRBD1. Germline CDR1 reads SQVTM; CDR2 reads ANQGSEA. The CDR3 length is 14 residues. V shed 6 bases and J 0 bases; nucleotides not matched to a gene: 3. The CDR3 is CSVQTGGSNQPQHF. CDR3 sequence (DNA): TGCAGCGTGCAGACAGGGGGTAGCAATCAGCCCCAGCATTTT. The full variable domain, in which reference TRBV29-1 and TRBJ1-5 provide the parts outside the CDR3, is SAVISQKPSRDICQRGTSLTIQCQVDSQVTMMFWYRQQPGQSLTLIATANQGSEATYESGFVIDKFPISRPNLTFSTLTVSNMSPEDSSIYLCSVQTGGSNQPQHFGDGTRLSIL.

This sequence joins TRBV18 and TRBJ2-3; TRBD2 matches 8 bases. CDR3 size: 15 residues. Germline V gives CDR1 KGHSH, CDR2 LQKENI. V gave up 0 bases and J gave up 4 bases; unmatched junction bases: 3. The CDR3 region is CASSPPDSGADTQYF. In nucleotides, the CDR3 is TGTGCCAGCTCACCACCTGATAGCGGGGCAGATACGCAGTATTTT.

This sequence joins TRBV6-1 and TRBJ2-1; the match to TRBD1 covers 9 bases. This CDR3 is 13 amino acids long. The ends lost 3 bases at V and 13 bases at J; junction bases unmatched: 7. Germline V gene lookup returns CDR1 MNHNS and CDR2 SASEGT. The CDR3 region is CASSEGQGISQFF. DNA of the CDR3: TGTGCCAGCAGTGAGGGACAGGGAATTTCACAGTTCTTC.

The chain employs TRBV7-9 and TRBJ2-3; 8 bases align to TRBD2. This CDR3 has 19 amino acids. V dropped 4 bases and J dropped 1; count of bases not matched to a gene: 16. Germline CDR1 reads SEHNR; CDR2 reads FQNEAQ (reference sequence). The CDR3 here is CASSSELRGADIGTDTQYF. DNA for the CDR3: TGTGCCAGCAGCTCGGAGTTGCGGGGGGCCGACATCGGCACAGATACGCAGTATTTT.

This clone showed up just a few times. The chain employs TRBV6-5 and TRBJ2-7; a weak D match, TRBD2 (6 bases). Germline CDR1 and CDR2: MNHEY and SVGAGI. CDR3 length: 13 residues. V lost 6 bases and J 4 bases, leaving 13 bases between the germline ends. For the CDR3, the DNA is TGTGCCAGCAGGGGACTTGGGGGATACGAGCAGTACTTC. Translation gives CASRGLGGYEQYF.

The chain carries TRBV6-5 and TRBJ2-3, with 12 positions matching TRBD2. V shed 4 bases and J 5 bases; nucleotides not matched to a gene: 4. The CDR3 contains 15 residues. Germline values: CDR1 MNHEY, CDR2 SVGAGI. The DNA for the CDR3 is TGTGCCAGCAGTTCTAGCGGGGGGGTTCTAGATACGCAGTATTTT. This encodes CASSSSGGVLDTQYF.

This chain joins TRBV10-1 and TRBJ2-2, with TRBD2 matching over 7 bases. Germline lookup yields CDR1 WNHNN and CDR2 SYGVQD (reference sequence). V was clipped by 8 bases and J by 1 base; unmatched bases: 4. The CDR3 totals 14 residues. The CDR3 DNA reads as TGCGCCAGCGGCAGGACTAGGAACACCGGGGAGCTGTTTTTT. The encoded protein is CASGRTRNTGELFF.

This clone was seen a few times. The chain links TRBV7-2 to TRBJ1-2, with D possibly being TRBD1 (6 bases). Germline V gene lookup returns CDR1 SGHTA and CDR2 FQGNSA. V was cut by 5 bases and J by 5 bases, with 15 bases left in between. The CDR3 consists of 14 residues. This chain's CDR3 is CASSAQTGPYGYTF. The CDR3 nucleotides are TGTGCCAGCAGCGCCCAAACAGGGCCTTATGGCTACACCTTC.

This chain uses TRBV28 with TRBJ2-3; tentatively, D is TRBD2 (5 bases). Trimming took off 4 bases at V and 0 bases at J, with 11 bases between the two ends. Germline CDR1 MDHEN, CDR2 SYDVKM. CDR3 length: 15 amino acids. The CDR3 region is CASSSADTSTDTQYF. The CDR3 nucleotides are TGTGCCAGCAGTTCAGCGGATACTAGCACAGATACGCAGTATTTT.

This chain joins TRBV2 and TRBJ1-5; a possible D gene is TRBD1 (5 bases). Trimming removed 6 bases at V and 6 bases at J, with 12 bases between. Germline-derived CDR1 and CDR2 are SNHLY and FYNNEI. This CDR3 is built from 13 residues. CDR3 coding DNA: TGTGCCAGCAGCGATCCGGGACTTCAGCCCCAGCATTTT. Translation: CASSDPGLQPQHF.